A selection of T cell receptor beta chains follows, all from one sample in a study of CD8 T cells in Susac syndrome. TCRdb reprocessed the immunoSEQ multiplex PCR reads with MiXCR, giving one entry per CDR3 protein. The table shows roughly 220,000 distinct CDR3 sequences, with about 95% occurring only once. Sequenced: CD4+ T cells from PBMCs. Receptor source: a human donor with Susac syndrome. Both conserved end residues are trimmed from each CDR3.

j_call v_call cdr3_aa
TRBJ2-7 TRBV20-1 SANRDYPYEQY
TRBJ1-1 TRBV12-3/TRBV12-4 ASSLGSNTEAF
TRBJ1-2 TRBV9 ASNLPGVNYGYT
TRBJ1-2 TRBV12-3/TRBV12-4 ASSRDTPQVGYGYT
TRBJ1-6 TRBV6-5 ASTDGLTSPLH
TRBJ1-2 TRBV9 ASSGGETRDGYT
TRBJ2-1 TRBV5-1 ASSLERGGNEQF
TRBJ2-3 TRBV4-2 ASSQDSSTDTQY
TRBJ1-5 TRBV19 ASKGVGDQPQH
TRBJ1-1 TRBV30 AWSVSGVNTEAF
TRBJ2-1 TRBV7-9 ASSLSTGVTYNEQF
TRBJ2-1 TRBV25-1 ASIPRGILF
TRBJ2-7 TRBV7-3 ASSPQGDGHEQY
TRBJ1-5 TRBV28 ASSSAVHSNQPQH
TRBJ2-1 TRBV24-1 ATSSRVGNEQF
TRBJ2-1 TRBV27 ATLKPGGDSYNEQF
TRBJ1-4 TRBV20-1 SARDLTWREKLF
TRBJ2-1 TRBV20-1 SARGGPYEQF
TRBJ1-1 TRBV3-1 ASSQGRASTEAF
TRBJ1-5 TRBV28 ASRFPGDQPQH
TRBJ2-3 TRBV29-1 SVFSLRMLAGGRQDTQY
TRBJ2-1 TRBV19 ASSYGTLRDEQF
TRBJ1-1 TRBV6-1 ASRWDTHTEAF
TRBJ1-1 TRBV12-3/TRBV12-4 ASSLSGDSNTEAF
TRBJ2-5 TRBV3-1 ASSQVQGLVETQY
TRBJ1-5 TRBV6-1 ASSEMPGDRNQPQH
TRBJ1-6 TRBV25-1 ASSESRGGDSPLH
TRBJ1-1 TRBV20-1 SAQGQGALEAF
TRBJ2-5 TRBV5-4 ASSPRTSGVGETQY
TRBJ1-3 TRBV30 AWRPAPGNTIY
TRBJ2-5 TRBV7-2 ASSPGTSGGARQTQY
TRBJ2-3 TRBV9 ASSMDSTDTQY
TRBJ1-2 TRBV6-2/TRBV6-3 ASSKGDGSYGYT
TRBJ1-1 TRBV5-6 ASSLVSGEAF
TRBJ1-1 TRBV28 ASSLRTEAF
TRBJ2-1 TRBV6-6 ASSARRVSYNEQF
TRBJ1-2 TRBV28 ASSLPGTGRGYT
TRBJ2-3 TRBV5-1 ASSLDQTPPDTQY
TRBJ2-5 TRBV3-1 ASSLVGPDAQETQY